These T cell receptor beta chains were read from a single sample in a study of shared clonotypes between healthy human individuals. Sequencing was performed with immunoSEQ multiplex PCR; in TCRdb, only in-frame clones are kept and a portion is missing. The table lists approximately 2.1 million clones, more than 85% of them singletons. Sequenced input: naive CD4+ T cells from PBMCs. These TCRs come from a man aged 18 to 29 in good health. Some clones in this sample may be carry-over from other donors' samples. The CDR3 runs from the conserved cysteine through the conserved F or W. The D gene is left open where the match is weak. A row's size may be missing; if present it is once, few, many or a size class.

J: TRBJ2-3; size: .; D: .; length: 16; V: TRBV5-1; CDR3: CASSPLIGDATDTQYF; DNA: TGCGCCAGCAGCCCCCTGATTGGGGACGCCACAGATACGCAGTATTTT
J: TRBJ2-2; size: .; D: TRBD2; length: 13; V: TRBV29-1; CDR3: CSAGGERTGELFF; DNA: TGCAGCGCCGGGGGGGAAAGGACCGGGGAGCTGTTTTTT
J: TRBJ2-2; size: .; D: .; length: 14; V: TRBV9; CDR3: CASSVTGPPGELFF; DNA: TGTGCCAGCAGCGTCACAGGGCCCCCCGGGGAGCTGTTTTTT
J: TRBJ2-5; size: .; D: .; length: 14; V: TRBV5-1; CDR3: CASAPRTSEETQYF; DNA: TGCGCCAGCGCACCGCGGACATCTGAAGAGACCCAGTACTTC
J: TRBJ2-1; size: once; D: .; length: 15; V: TRBV9; CDR3: CASSVGAGQHNEQFF; DNA: TGTGCCAGCAGCGTTGGAGCGGGTCAGCACAATGAGCAGTTCTTC
J: TRBJ1-5; size: .; D: .; length: 16; V: TRBV10-3; CDR3: CAISDPGPGGNQPQHF; DNA: TGTGCCATCAGCGACCCTGGGCCCGGGGGCAATCAGCCCCAGCATTTT
J: TRBJ2-5; size: .; D: .; length: 14; V: TRBV2; CDR3: CASSEWGARKTQYF; DNA: TGTGCCAGCAGTGAATGGGGGGCGAGGAAGACCCAGTACTTC
J: TRBJ2-5; size: .; D: TRBD2; length: 15; V: TRBV5-1; CDR3: CASSLAGTSGETQYF; DNA: TGCGCCAGCAGCTTGGCCGGGACTAGTGGAGAGACCCAGTACTTC
J: TRBJ2-7; size: .; D: .; length: 13; V: TRBV6-5; CDR3: CASSYPASYEQYF; DNA: TGTGCCAGCAGTTACCCAGCGTCCTACGAGCAGTACTTC
J: TRBJ2-5; size: .; D: .; length: 17; V: TRBV5-1; CDR3: CASSLALAGQVGETQYF; DNA: TGCGCCAGCAGCTTGGCCCTAGCGGGACAGGTCGGAGAGACCCAGTACTTC
J: TRBJ1-1; size: .; D: TRBD1; length: 15; V: TRBV5-1; CDR3: CASSPQGGLNTEAFF; DNA: TGCGCCAGCAGCCCACAAGGGGGCCTAAACACTGAAGCTTTCTTT
J: TRBJ2-7; size: .; D: TRBD1; length: 13; V: TRBV2; CDR3: CASKDRGPNEQYF; DNA: TGTGCCAGCAAGGACAGGGGGCCGAACGAGCAGTACTTC
J: TRBJ2-7; size: .; D: .; length: 14; V: TRBV7-8; CDR3: CASSLAYKLREQYF; DNA: TGTGCCAGCAGCTTAGCGTATAAGCTAAGGGAGCAGTACTTC
J: TRBJ2-3; size: .; D: .; length: 15; V: TRBV7-9; CDR3: CASSLVAASTDTQYF; DNA: TGTGCCAGCAGCTTAGTTGCAGCTAGCACAGATACGCAGTATTTT
J: TRBJ2-5; size: .; D: .; length: 15; V: TRBV6-1; CDR3: CASSDRRAGPETQYF; DNA: TGTGCCAGCAGTGACCGAAGGGCAGGCCCAGAGACCCAGTACTTC